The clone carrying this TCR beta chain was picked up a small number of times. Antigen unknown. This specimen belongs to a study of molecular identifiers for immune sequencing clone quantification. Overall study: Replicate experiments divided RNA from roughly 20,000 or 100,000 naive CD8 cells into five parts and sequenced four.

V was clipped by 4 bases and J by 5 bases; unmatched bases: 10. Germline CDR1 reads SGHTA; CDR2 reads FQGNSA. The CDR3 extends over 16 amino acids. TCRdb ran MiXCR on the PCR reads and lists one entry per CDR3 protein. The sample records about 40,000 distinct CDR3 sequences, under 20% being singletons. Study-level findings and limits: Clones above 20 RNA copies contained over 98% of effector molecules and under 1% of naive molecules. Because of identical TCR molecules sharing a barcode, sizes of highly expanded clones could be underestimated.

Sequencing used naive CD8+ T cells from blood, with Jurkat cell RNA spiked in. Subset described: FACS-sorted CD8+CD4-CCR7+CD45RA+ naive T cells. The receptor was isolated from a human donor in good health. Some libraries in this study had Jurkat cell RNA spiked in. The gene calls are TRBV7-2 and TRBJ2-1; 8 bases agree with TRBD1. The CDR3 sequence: CASSYYTRGLDNEQFF. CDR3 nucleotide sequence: TGTGCCAGCAGCTATTATACCAGGGGGCTAGACAATGAGCAGTTCTTC.